The 17 T cell receptor beta chains listed next were all sequenced from one sample in a study of blood T cell repertoires in COVID-19. Here immunoSEQ multiplex PCR was the method, and the copy in TCRdb shows in-frame clones only, minus some. The sample shows around 95,000 clones, approximately 80% of them seen only once. The sequenced sample consisted of peripheral blood. All receptors come from a woman aged 70-85 years with acute or convalescent COVID-19.

A few counts support this clone. The V gene is TRBV9, the J gene TRBJ1-5, with 9 bases aligning to TRBD1. The CDR3 runs to 14 residues. Unmatched junction bases numbered 3, after V lost 4 bases and J lost 4 bases. Germline values: CDR1 SGDLS, CDR2 YYNGEE. Written as DNA, the CDR3 is TGTGCCAGCAGCCTCGGGACAGGGAATCAGCCCCAGCATTTT. This codes for CASSLGTGNQPQHF.

Only one count was recorded for this clone. The V gene is TRBV5-1, the J gene TRBJ2-1; 8 bases align to TRBD1. The CDR3 covers 16 residues. CDR1 is SGHRS, CDR2 YFSETQ, per germline. V shed 4 bases and J 0 bases; nucleotides not matched to a gene: 6. The CDR3 coding sequence is TGCGCCAGCAGCAGCTCAGGGGGCGGCTCCTACAATGAGCAGTTCTTC. Its protein is CASSSSGGGSYNEQFF.

The chain links TRBV28 to TRBJ1-6; TRBD1 matches 9 bases. The CDR3 contains 16 residues. The trim removed 1 base at V and 10 bases at J, leaving 8 bases unmatched. Looked up from germline, CDR1 is MDHEN and CDR2 is SYDVKM. The CDR3 is CASSLSTGQGMSPLHF. Here the CDR3 DNA reads TGTGCCAGCAGTTTATCGACGGGACAGGGCATGTCACCCCTCCACTTT.

V and J are TRBV5-4 and TRBJ2-5; TRBD2 agrees at 14 bases. Germline V lookup: CDR1 SGHNT, CDR2 YYREEE (reference sequence). Trimming removed 1 base from V and 7 bases from J; junction bases left unmatched: 6. This CDR3 comprises 16 residues. The CDR3 nucleotides read TGTGCCAGCAGCTTGTTGACTAGCGGGGGGGCGGGGACCCAGTACTTC. It is translated as CASSLLTSGGAGTQYF.

The chain joins TRBV5-1 to TRBJ1-2; 8 bases are shared with TRBD1. CDR1 is SGHRS, CDR2 YFSETQ, per germline. After removal of 0 bases from V and 2 bases from J, the junction contained 3 bases not matched to a gene. There are 15 residues in the CDR3. The CDR3 here is CASSLVQGENYGYTF. CDR3 coding DNA: TGCGCCAGCAGCTTGGTACAGGGGGAGAACTATGGCTACACCTTC.

The rearrangement uses TRBV29-1 and TRBJ1-1; D is uncertain. The V end was cut by 4 bases, the J end by 0 bases, with 12 bases between. This CDR3 comprises 14 residues. CDR1 is SQVTM, CDR2 ANQGSEA, per germline. The CDR3 coding sequence is TGCAGCGTTGCTGACACTCGAATGAACACTGAAGCTTTCTTT. This translates into CSVADTRMNTEAFF.

The chain joins TRBV3-1 (or the pseudogene TRBV3-2) to TRBJ1-5, with unresolved D. V lost 3 bases and J lost 6, with 6 bases in between. The germline V gene has CDR1 LGHDT and CDR2 YNNKEL (reference sequence). CDR3 size: 12 residues. The CDR3 protein is CASSHGLQPQHF. The CDR3 nucleotides read TGTGCCAGCAGCCATGGGCTTCAGCCCCAGCATTTT.

The chain combines TRBV3-1 (or the pseudogene TRBV3-2) with TRBJ1-6, with unresolved D. Germline V CDR1 and CDR2: LGHDT, YNNKEL (reference sequence). The V end was cut by 1 base, the J end by 6 bases, with 13 bases between. The CDR3 is made up of 16 amino acids. The CDR3, as DNA: TGTGCCAGCAGCCAAGTTATTACAGCATTTAATTCACCCCTCCACTTT. It translates to CASSQVITAFNSPLHF.

V is TRBV24-1 and J is TRBJ2-1, with TRBD2 identical over 13 bases. The J segment lost 7 bases and the V segment lost 4 bases, leaving 9 bases of the junction unmatched. Germline CDR1 is KGHDR and CDR2 is SFDVKD. CDR3 size: 17 residues. CDR3: CATSDSTGTSGENEQFF. As DNA, the CDR3 is TGTGCCACCAGTGACTCCACCGGGACTAGCGGGGAAAATGAGCAGTTCTTC.

This clone was counted once. The J gene is TRBJ2-1, the V gene TRBV2; 9 bases match TRBD2. Germline loops: CDR1 SNHLY, CDR2 FYNNEI. The CDR3 is 17 residues long. V was pared by 3 bases and J by 7 bases, with 13 bases of the junction left unmatched. CDR3 amino acids: CASSDARGGGAGNEQFF. The CDR3 DNA reads as TGTGCCAGCAGTGACGCCCGAGGCGGGGGGGCCGGTAATGAGCAGTTCTTC.

This chain joins TRBV18 and TRBJ2-5; 9 bases agree with TRBD1. The CDR3 has 16 amino acids. The germline V gene has CDR1 KGHSH and CDR2 LQKENI. V lost 6 bases, J lost 4 bases, and 12 bases stayed unmatched. The CDR3: CASSSDRGFARETQYF. The CDR3 region has the DNA TGTGCCAGCTCGTCGGACAGGGGATTCGCAAGAGAGACCCAGTACTTC.

This clone was seen once. This sequence joins TRBV10-3 and TRBJ1-4; 7 nucleotides agree with TRBD1. In germline, CDR1 is ENHRY, CDR2 SYGVKD. The CDR3 length is 14 residues. The V and J ends lost 11 bases and 7 bases, in that order; junction bases with no gene match: 13. The CDR3 protein is CASSEAGGAEKLFF. The CDR3 region has the DNA TGTGCCTCCTCGGAGGCAGGGGGAGCTGAAAAACTGTTTTTT.

This chain links TRBV10-3 with TRBJ1-5; 10 nucleotides line up with TRBD1. The CDR3 loop spans 19 amino acids. The germline V gene has CDR1 ENHRY and CDR2 SYGVKD. The V and J ends lost 2 bases and 5 bases, in that order; junction bases with no gene match: 15. The CDR3, as DNA: TGTGCCATCAGTGAGCCGGATGGACCCGGGACAGGGGTGGATCAGCCCCAGCATTTT. It codes for CAISEPDGPGTGVDQPQHF.

The V gene is TRBV5-4, the J gene TRBJ1-2; 8 bases fit TRBD1. The germline gives CDR1 SGHNT, CDR2 YYREEE (reference sequence). Trimming at V came to 4 bases and at J to 4 bases, leaving 12 bases not matched to a gene. This CDR3 comprises 16 residues. In DNA, the CDR3 is TGTGCCAGCAGCGGGGGGACAGGCTTCTCTTTCTATGGCTACACCTTC. Translating it yields CASSGGTGFSFYGYTF.

The chain joins TRBV19 to TRBJ1-6; 9 nucleotides match TRBD1. Germline-derived CDR1 and CDR2 are LNHDA and SQIVND (reference sequence). Germline trimming cut 3 bases from V and 10 bases from J; bases unmatched to any gene: 7. The CDR3 contains 15 residues. The CDR3 here is CASSIPGQGGSPLHF. The CDR3 nucleotides read TGTGCCAGTAGTATCCCGGGACAGGGTGGCTCACCCCTCCACTTT.

The table lists this clone with a few counts. The CDR3 sequence: CASSADRGNQPQHF. DNA of the CDR3: TGTGCCAGCAGCGCGGACAGGGGCAATCAGCCCCAGCATTTT. V usage is TRBV5-6 and J usage is TRBJ1-5; 8 bases fit TRBD1. The CDR3 extends over 14 amino acids. V lost 4 bases and J lost 2; bases outside the gene matches: 2. Germline V gives CDR1 SGHDT, CDR2 YYEEEE.

The CDR3 sequence is CASIGQGVFNGYTF. CDR3 DNA: TGCGCCAGCATAGGTCAGGGTGTTTTTAATGGCTACACCTTC. J is TRBJ1-2 and V is TRBV10-2; D may be TRBD1 (5 bases). V lost 7 bases, J lost 6 bases, and 18 bases lay in between. Germline loops: CDR1 WSHSY, CDR2 SAAADI. The CDR3 is 14 residues long.